The sequence of this T cell receptor (beta chain) was determined in a study of T-cell memory formation after mild COVID-19 (dated by TCRdb to the early 2020s). As for the study more broadly: TCR sequence clusters from the two donors were found to be largely donor specific. Longitudinal TCRalpha and TCRbeta repertoire sequencing tracked T-cell clones expanding and contracting after mild COVID-19 in a couple of donors. The cohort comprised two young, previously healthy adult volunteers, one female and one male.

Results the study describes overall, beyond this receptor: The second-wave clones that peaked on day 37 were not confirmed to be SARS-CoV-2 specific. From day 15 to 85, contracting clones showed balanced CD4/CD8 phenotypes, whereas a second wave of clones that expanded from day 15 to 37 leaned towards CD4+. Contracting CD4+ clones were found mainly in CM and EM memory subsets, while CD8+ clones were enriched in EMRA. The study covered only a couple of mild cases, and larger cohorts including severe cases with pre-infection samples were considered necessary. Some responding clones were found in pre-infection memory, which suggests that pre-existing cross-reactive memory T cells took part in the SARS-CoV-2 response.

PBMCs were isolated by Ficoll-Paque density gradient centrifugation. Worth noting for this clonotype: It lacks a known antigen. No qualities accompany the bases; no much larger clone lies one base away.

There are 13 amino acids in the CDR3, from cysteine to phenylalanine inclusive. Here the CDR3 DNA is all that survives: 39 bases in frame from base 1. The germline V gene specifies MNHEY as CDR1 and SVGEGT as CDR2. At the junction V is shortened by 7 bases and J by 6 bases; bases outside the gene matches: 6. Sequencing used an Illumina NovaSeq 6000. cDNA libraries for TCRalpha and TCRbeta were prepared by 5'RACE using constant-segment primers, with sample barcodes and unique molecular identifiers added. Trizol reagent was used to extract RNA from every sample. The libraries were amplified in two PCR steps, and the second step added a second sample barcode and Illumina TruSeq adapters. Libraries were sequenced on an Illumina NovaSeq with 2 x 150 bp paired-end reads. In the original analysis: Reads were demultiplexed and collapsed into UMI-guided consensus sequences with migec v1.2.7. With mixcr v2.1.11, UMI consensuses were aligned to TRA and TRB V and J templates and assembled into clonotypes. A clonotype was counted as expanded or contracted only when both edgeR and NoisET called the clonotype significant, with the noise models trained on biological replicates. For edgeR calls, the cutoffs were a false discovery rate-adjusted p below 0.01 and a log2 fold-change threshold of 1. As an exploratory analysis of dynamics, max-normalized trajectories of the 1000 most abundant clonotypes were examined with PCA combined with hierarchical clustering. Separately sequenced CD4+ and CD8+ repertoires were used to assign the CD4 or CD8 phenotype of responding clones. TCRdb trimmed the raw reads at Q25, called clones with MiXCR and kept productive beta chains. Each entry is one CDR3 protein sequence, shown with its most common DNA and genes. TCRdb's processing, not the authors', yielded these V and J calls. In all, the sample holds about 88,000 distinct CDR3 sequences, and nearly 25% of those were seen once. The ten most abundant clones make up roughly 39% of the sample.

This chain joins TRBV6-2 or TRBV6-3 to TRBJ2-1; TRBD2 matches 7 bases in the middle. Source material: PBMCs or a T cell subset sorted from them (not recorded which). The receptor was derived from a man between 18 and 29 years old who had mild COVID-19 (a few samples of this study predate the infection). The sample titles of this study are shuffled in the database, so cell type and time point are left out; the donor was told from shared clones. The CDR3 reads CASTLGRVNEQFF. Read as DNA, the sequence is TGTGCCAGCACCTTGGGGAGGGTCAATGAGCAGTTCTTC.